One sample yielded the 2 T cell receptor beta chains listed below, sequenced in a study of Tregs in tolerant kidney transplant recipients. Assay: immunoSEQ multiplex PCR; the TCRdb copy retains only in-frame clones and omits some. The repertoire holds fewer than 95,000 clones, with 93% as singletons. The nonmyeloablative bone marrow transplants came from related graft donors, with transient mixed chimerism. The source was CD4+ T cells from blood (PBMCs), collected 12 months after the transplant. Every receptor here comes from a human patient who received a combined kidney and bone marrow transplant. Some T cells may possibly be graft donor cells.

This clone appeared a few times. The chain is built from TRBV4-1 and TRBJ1-4; perhaps TRBD1 as D (6 bases). CDR1 and CDR2 from the germline V gene are MGHRA and YSYEKL. Trimming stripped 0 bases from V and 5 bases from J, with 13 bases between. The CDR3 sequence is 16 residues long. The CDR3 DNA sequence: TGCGCCAGCAGCCAAGAGACCGGGCAGGGGAATGAAAAACTGTTTTTT. Translated, it gives CASSQETGQGNEKLFF.

The gene calls are TRBV19 and TRBJ1-2, with 9 nucleotides matching TRBD1. The germline V gene has CDR1 LNHDA and CDR2 SQIVND (reference sequence). The CDR3 consists of 15 residues. With V trimmed by 4 bases and J by 7 bases, 10 bases remained unmatched. The CDR3 DNA reads TGTGCCAGTAGTAACCGGGACAGGGAGTTTGGTGGCTACACCTTC. Amino acid sequence: CASSNRDREFGGYTF. The full variable domain, with the rest looked up from reference TRBV19 and TRBJ1-2, is DGGITQSPKYLFRKEGQNVTLSCEQNLNHDAMYWYRQDPGQGLRLIYYSQIVNDFQKGDIAEGYSVSREKKESFPLTVTSAQKNPTAFYLCASSNRDREFGGYTFGSGTRLTVV.